This TCR beta chain derives from a study of blood T cell repertoires in COVID-19. About the study: Collection of acute and convalescent COVID-19 samples took place in the United States, Italy and Spain. T cells, B-cell-depleted T cells, or PBMCs provided the cDNA or gDNA that served as material.

Original processing methods: Amplification from reference gene primers served as the basis for estimated nucleated cell counts. Generated by immunoSEQ multiplex PCR, the TCRdb table keeps only in-frame clones and is missing some. That table gives V, J and clone size, and the DNA gave D and trimming. The sample records 250,000 to 300,000 clones, roughly 90% being singletons. This CDR3 is built from 16 residues. V dropped 3 bases and J dropped 5 bases, with 20 bases sitting between them. Germline values: CDR1 SGDLS, CDR2 YYNGEE. This clone was found a few times. Material for sequencing was peripheral blood. The chain uses TRBV9 and TRBJ1-2; weak D call: TRBD1 (6 bases). This sequence originates from a man in his thirties or forties with active or convalescent COVID-19. CDR3 sequence (DNA): TGTGCCAGCAGCGGGGGGATACAGGGAGAATGGTATGGCTACACCTTC. It yields the protein CASSGGIQGEWYGYTF.